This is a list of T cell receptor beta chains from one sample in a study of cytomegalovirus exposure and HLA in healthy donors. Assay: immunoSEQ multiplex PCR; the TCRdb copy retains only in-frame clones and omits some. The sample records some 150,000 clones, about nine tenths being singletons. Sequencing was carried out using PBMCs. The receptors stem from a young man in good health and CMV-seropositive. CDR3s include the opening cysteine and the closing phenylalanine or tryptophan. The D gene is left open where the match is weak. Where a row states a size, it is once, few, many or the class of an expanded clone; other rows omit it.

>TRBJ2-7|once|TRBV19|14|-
TGTGCCAGTAGTCCCAGGTCGAGCTCCTACGAGCAGTACTTC
CASSPRSSSYEQYF
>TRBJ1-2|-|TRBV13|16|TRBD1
TGTGCCAGCAGCTTTTCCGGGACAGGGTTTGACTATGGCTACACCTTC
CASSFSGTGFDYGYTF
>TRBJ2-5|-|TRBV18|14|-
TGTGCCAGCTCTCCGCTGGGGCCACAAGAGACCCAGTACTTC
CASSPLGPQETQYF
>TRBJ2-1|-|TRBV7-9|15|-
TGTGCCAGCAGCCGCTTCAGTGTCTCACCCAATGAGCAGTTCTTC
CASSRFSVSPNEQFF
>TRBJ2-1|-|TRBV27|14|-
TGTGCCAGCAGTCGCGAGCATGCCATGAATGAGCAGTTCTTC
CASSREHAMNEQFF
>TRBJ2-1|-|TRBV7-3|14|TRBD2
TGTGCCAGCAGCTTAGTAGCGGGAGGGTATGAGCAGTTCTTC
CASSLVAGGYEQFF
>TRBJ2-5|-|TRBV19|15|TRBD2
TGTGCCAGCCGGGGTCTAGCGGGAGGCCCGGAGACCCAGTACTTC
CASRGLAGGPETQYF
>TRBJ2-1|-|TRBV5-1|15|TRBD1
TGCGCCAGCAGTGAACGACAGGGGGCTGGAAATGAGCAGTTCTTC
CASSERQGAGNEQFF
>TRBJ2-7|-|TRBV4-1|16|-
TGCGCCAGCAGCCAAGTTTCAGGGTCCCCCACCTACGAGCAGTACTTC
CASSQVSGSPTYEQYF
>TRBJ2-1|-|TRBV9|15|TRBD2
TGTGCCAGCACACCGGGGGGATCCTACTACAATGAGCAGTTCTTC
CASTPGGSYYNEQFF
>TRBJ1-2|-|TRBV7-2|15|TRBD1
TGTGCCAGCAGCTTATTTCAGGGGGCGGACTATGGCTACACCTTC
CASSLFQGADYGYTF
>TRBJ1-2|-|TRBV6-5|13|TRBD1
TGTGCCAGCAGTCCGACAGGGAACTATGGCTACACCTTC
CASSPTGNYGYTF
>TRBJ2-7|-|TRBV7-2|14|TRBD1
TGTGCCAGCAGCGTCCGACAGGGGTCTCACGAGCAGTACTTC
CASSVRQGSHEQYF
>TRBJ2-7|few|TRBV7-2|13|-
TGTGCCAGCAGCCCCCCTGCAGGGGCTGAGCAGTACTTC
CASSPPAGAEQYF
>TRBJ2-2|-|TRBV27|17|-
TGTGCCAGCAGTTTACTGGGACTCGGCCCGAACACCGGGGAGCTGTTTTTT
CASSLLGLGPNTGELFF
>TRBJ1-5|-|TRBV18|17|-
TGTGCCAGCTCACCAAACACCTTGGGCAGGGACAATCAGCCCCAGCATTTT
CASSPNTLGRDNQPQHF
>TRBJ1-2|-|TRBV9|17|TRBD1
TGTGCCAGCAGCGTAGCCGCCTTGGGGACAGACGGGAATGGCTACACCTTC
CASSVAALGTDGNGYTF
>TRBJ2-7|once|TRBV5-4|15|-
TGTGCCAGCAGGGCGGGACCGGACGGAGGGTACGAGCAGTACTTC
CASRAGPDGGYEQYF
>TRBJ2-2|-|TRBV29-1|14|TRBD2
TGCAGCGTACTGGGACTAGCGGCCACCGGGGAGCTGTTTTTT
CSVLGLAATGELFF
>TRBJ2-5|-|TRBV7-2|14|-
TGTGCCAGCATCCCCCCCGAGAACCAAGAGACCCAGTACTTC
CASIPPENQETQYF
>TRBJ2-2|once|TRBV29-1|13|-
TGCAGCGCTTTCGGGGGTAGCACCGGGGAGCTGTTTTTT
CSAFGGSTGELFF
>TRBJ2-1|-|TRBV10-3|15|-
TGTGCCATCAGTGAGCGTGGACTGGAATACAATGAGCAGTTCTTC
CAISERGLEYNEQFF
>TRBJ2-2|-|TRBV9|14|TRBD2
TGTGCCAGCAGCGTAACTAGCGGCAGAGGGGAGCTGTTTTTT
CASSVTSGRGELFF
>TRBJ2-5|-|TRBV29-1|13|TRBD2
TGCAGCGTTGAGGGAGGGGTATCAGAGACCCAGTACTTC
CSVEGGVSETQYF
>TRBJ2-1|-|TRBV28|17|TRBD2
TGTGCCAGCAGCCGCGGACTAGCGGTGAGCTCCTACAATGAGCAGTTCTTC
CASSRGLAVSSYNEQFF
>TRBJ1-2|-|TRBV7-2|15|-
TGTGCCAGCAGCTTAGGTTCTGGGGCTGGCTATGGCTACACCTTC
CASSLGSGAGYGYTF
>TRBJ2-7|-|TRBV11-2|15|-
TGTGCCAGCAGCTACGAAGGGCAAGGGGCCTACGAGCAGTACTTC
CASSYEGQGAYEQYF
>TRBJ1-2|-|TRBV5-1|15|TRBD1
TGCGCCAGCAGCTTCGAAGACAGGGTGACAAATGGCTACACCTTC
CASSFEDRVTNGYTF
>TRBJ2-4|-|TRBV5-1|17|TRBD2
TGCGCCAGCAGCTCTGGAATGACAGCGGGAGGGCAAGACATTCAGTACTTC
CASSSGMTAGGQDIQYF
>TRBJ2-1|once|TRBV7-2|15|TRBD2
TGTGCCAGCAGCTCTGCGGGGGGGCTCTTGGATGAGCAGTTCTTC
CASSSAGGLLDEQFF
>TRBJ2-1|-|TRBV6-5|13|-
TGTGCCAGCAGTTATACTAGTAGGGATGAGCAGTTCTTC
CASSYTSRDEQFF
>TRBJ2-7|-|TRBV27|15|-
TGTGCCAGCAGTCTGGACAGATTGGGGGATTACGAGCAGTACTTC
CASSLDRLGDYEQYF